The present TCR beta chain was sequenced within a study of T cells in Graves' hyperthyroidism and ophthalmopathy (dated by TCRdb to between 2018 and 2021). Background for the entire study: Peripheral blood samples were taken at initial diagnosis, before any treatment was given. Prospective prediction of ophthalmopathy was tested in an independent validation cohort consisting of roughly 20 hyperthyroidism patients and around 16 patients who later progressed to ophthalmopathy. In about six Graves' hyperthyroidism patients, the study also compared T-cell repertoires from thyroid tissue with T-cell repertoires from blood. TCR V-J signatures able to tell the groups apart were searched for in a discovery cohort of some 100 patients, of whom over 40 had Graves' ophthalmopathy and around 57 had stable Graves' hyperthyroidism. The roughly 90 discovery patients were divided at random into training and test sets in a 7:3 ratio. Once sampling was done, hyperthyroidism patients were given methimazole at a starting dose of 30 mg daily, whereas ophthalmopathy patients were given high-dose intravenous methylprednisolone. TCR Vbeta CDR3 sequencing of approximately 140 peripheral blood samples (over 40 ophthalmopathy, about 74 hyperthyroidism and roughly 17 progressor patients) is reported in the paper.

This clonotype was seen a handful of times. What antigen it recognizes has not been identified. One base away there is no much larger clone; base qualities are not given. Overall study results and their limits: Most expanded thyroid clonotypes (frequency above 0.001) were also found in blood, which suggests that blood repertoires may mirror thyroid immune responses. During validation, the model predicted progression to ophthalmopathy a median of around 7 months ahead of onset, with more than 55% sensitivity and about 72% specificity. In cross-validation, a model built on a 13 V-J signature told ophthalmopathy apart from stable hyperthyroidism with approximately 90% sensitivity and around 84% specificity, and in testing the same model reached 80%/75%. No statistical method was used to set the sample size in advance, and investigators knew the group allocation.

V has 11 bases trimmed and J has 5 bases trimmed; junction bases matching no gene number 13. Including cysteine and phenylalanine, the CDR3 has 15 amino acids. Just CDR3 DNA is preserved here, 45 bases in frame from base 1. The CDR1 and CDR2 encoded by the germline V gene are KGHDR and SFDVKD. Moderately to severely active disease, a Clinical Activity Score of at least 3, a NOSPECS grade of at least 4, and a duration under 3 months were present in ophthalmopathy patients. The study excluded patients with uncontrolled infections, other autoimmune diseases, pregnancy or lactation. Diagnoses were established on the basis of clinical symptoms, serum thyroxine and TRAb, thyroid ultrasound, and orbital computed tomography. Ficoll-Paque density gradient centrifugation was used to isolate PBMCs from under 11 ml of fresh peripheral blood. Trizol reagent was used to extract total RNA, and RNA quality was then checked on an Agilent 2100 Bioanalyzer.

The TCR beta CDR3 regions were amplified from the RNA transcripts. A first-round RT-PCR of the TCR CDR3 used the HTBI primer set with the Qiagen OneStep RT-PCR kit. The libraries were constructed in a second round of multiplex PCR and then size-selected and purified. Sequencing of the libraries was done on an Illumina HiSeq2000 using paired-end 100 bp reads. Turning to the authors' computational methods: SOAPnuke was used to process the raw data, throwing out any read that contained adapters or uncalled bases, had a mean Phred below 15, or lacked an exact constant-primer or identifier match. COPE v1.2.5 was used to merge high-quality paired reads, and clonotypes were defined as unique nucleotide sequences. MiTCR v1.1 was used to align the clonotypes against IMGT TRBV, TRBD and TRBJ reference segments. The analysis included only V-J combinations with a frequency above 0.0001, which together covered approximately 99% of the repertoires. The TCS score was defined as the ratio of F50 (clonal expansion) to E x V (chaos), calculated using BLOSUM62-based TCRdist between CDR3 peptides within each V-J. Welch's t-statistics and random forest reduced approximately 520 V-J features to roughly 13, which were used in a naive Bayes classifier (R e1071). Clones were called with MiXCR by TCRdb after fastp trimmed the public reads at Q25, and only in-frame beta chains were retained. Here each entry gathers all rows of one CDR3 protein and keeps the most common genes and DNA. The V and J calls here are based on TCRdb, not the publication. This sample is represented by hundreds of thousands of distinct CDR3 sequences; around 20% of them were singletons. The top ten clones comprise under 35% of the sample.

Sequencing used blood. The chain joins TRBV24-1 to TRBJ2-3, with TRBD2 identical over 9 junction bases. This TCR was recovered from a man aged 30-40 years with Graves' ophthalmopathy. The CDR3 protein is CASSPSGIGGDTQYF. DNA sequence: TGTGCCAGCAGCCCTAGCGGGATAGGAGGAGATACGCAGTATTTT.